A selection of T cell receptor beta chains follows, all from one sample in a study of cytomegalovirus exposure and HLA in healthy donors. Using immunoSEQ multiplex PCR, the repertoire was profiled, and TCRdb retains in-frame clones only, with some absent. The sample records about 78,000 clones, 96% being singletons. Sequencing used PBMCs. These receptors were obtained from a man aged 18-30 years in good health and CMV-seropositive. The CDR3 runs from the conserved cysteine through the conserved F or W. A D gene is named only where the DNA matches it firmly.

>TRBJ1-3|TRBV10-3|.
TGTGCCATCAGTGTTGGGGAGTCTTGGAGAGGAAACACCATATATTTT
CAISVGESWRGNTIYF
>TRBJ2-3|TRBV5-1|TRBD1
TGCGCCAGCAGCTTAGCCGGGACAGCTAGCACAGATACGCAGTATTTT
CASSLAGTASTDTQYF
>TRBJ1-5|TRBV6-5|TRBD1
TGTGCCAGCAGGCGGACAGGGAATCAGCCCCAGCATTTT
CASRRTGNQPQHF
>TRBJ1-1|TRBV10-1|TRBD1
TGCGCCAGCAGTGGACGGACAGGGGACCCCACTGAAGCTTTCTTT
CASSGRTGDPTEAFF
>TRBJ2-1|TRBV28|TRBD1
TGTGCCAGCAGGCCCGGGACAGGGTATAGTGGGGATGAGCAGTTCTTC
CASRPGTGYSGDEQFF
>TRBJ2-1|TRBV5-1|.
TGCGCCAGCAGCTTTGGACTCCGCCTAGCATTAAATGAGCAGTTCTTC
CASSFGLRLALNEQFF
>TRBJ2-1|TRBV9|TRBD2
TGTGCCAGCAGCGTCTTAGCGGGAAAACAGTTCTTC
CASSVLAGKQFF
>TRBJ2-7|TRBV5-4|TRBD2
TGTGCCAGCCCCAGTCTGGGGGAGCGGGGGTACTCCTACGAGCAGTACTTC
CASPSLGERGYSYEQYF
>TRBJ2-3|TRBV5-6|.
TGTGCCAGCAGCTTGGAGCGCACAGATACGCAGTATTTT
CASSLERTDTQYF
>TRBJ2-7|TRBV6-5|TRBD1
TGTGCCAGCAGTTACTGGGACAGACCCTACGAGCAGTACTTC
CASSYWDRPYEQYF
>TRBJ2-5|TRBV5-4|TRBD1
TGTGCCAGCAGCTCGGGACAGCAAGAGACCCAGTACTTC
CASSSGQQETQYF
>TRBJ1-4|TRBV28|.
TGTGCCAGCAGACGGGGCCCGGGACTCCGTGAAGAGAAACTGTTTTTT
CASRRGPGLREEKLFF
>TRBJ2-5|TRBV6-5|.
TGTGCCAGTGCGGGCCAAGAGACCCAGTACTTC
CASAGQETQYF
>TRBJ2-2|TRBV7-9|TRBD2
TGTGCCAGCAGCTTACGACTAGCGGGAGGCTCCGGGGAGCTGTTTTTT
CASSLRLAGGSGELFF
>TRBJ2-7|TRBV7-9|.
TGTGCCAGCAGCTACTTTGGACAAACCTACGAGCAGTACTTC
CASSYFGQTYEQYF
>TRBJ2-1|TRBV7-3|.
TGTGCCAGCAGCTTATGGGGGGACTACAATGAGCAGTTCTTC
CASSLWGDYNEQFF
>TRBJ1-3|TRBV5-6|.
TGTGCCAGCAGCTCCCACAGGGTGGGAGGAAACACCATATATTTT
CASSSHRVGGNTIYF